Each of the 5 T cell receptor beta chains below was sequenced from the same sample in a study of cytomegalovirus exposure and HLA in healthy donors. Primers: 60 Vbeta forward and 13 Jbeta reverse. Profiled with immunoSEQ multiplex PCR; TCRdb holds only in-frame clones, not every one. The sample carries about 96,000 clones, 65% to 85% recorded once. The source material was PBMCs. The receptor set was obtained from a female donor in good health and CMV-seropositive.

The V and J genes are TRBV11-1 and TRBJ2-5, with 10 bases fitting TRBD2. Germline V CDR1 and CDR2: SGHAT, FQDESV (reference sequence). CDR3 length: 15 residues. With 5 bases clipped from V and 1 base from J, the junction kept 4 bases outside the gene matches. The CDR3 DNA follows: TGTGCCAGCAGCGCCAGACTAGCGGGCCAAGAGACCCAGTACTTC. This gives the protein CASSARLAGQETQYF. The full variable domain, its missing parts supplied by reference TRBV11-1 and TRBJ2-5, is EAEVAQSPRYKITEKSQAVAFWCDPISGHATLYWYRQILGQGPELLVQFQDESVVDDSQLPKDRFSAERLKGVDSTLKIQPAELGDSAMYLCASSARLAGQETQYFGPGTRLLVL.

The V call is TRBV5-1, the J call TRBJ2-2; D unclear. The germline CDR1 and CDR2 sequences are SGHRS and YFSETQ. The CDR3 consists of 16 residues. Trimming shortened V by 4 bases and J by 4 bases, and 17 bases separated the two germline ends. CDR3 residues: CASSPQRARSTGELFF. The CDR3, as DNA: TGCGCCAGCAGCCCCCAGCGAGCCAGATCCACCGGGGAGCTGTTTTTT. Based on the CDR3 plus reference TRBV5-1 and TRBJ2-2, the full variable domain is KAGVTQTPRYLIKTRGQQVTLSCSPISGHRSVSWYQQTPGQGLQFLFEYFSETQRNKGNFPGRFSGRQFSNSRSEMNVSTLELGDSALYLCASSPQRARSTGELFFGEGSRLTVL.

The V call is TRBV2, the J call TRBJ1-6; the match to TRBD1 covers 7 bases. Germline CDR1 and CDR2: SNHLY and FYNNEI. V gave up 6 bases and J gave up 16 bases; unmatched junction bases: 12. This CDR3 is 13 amino acids long. The CDR3 sequence: CASRAGQPYGLHF. In DNA form, the CDR3 reads TGTGCCAGCAGGGCGGGACAGCCCTACGGACTCCACTTT.

The chain uses TRBV6-5 and TRBJ1-2, with 7 bases fitting TRBD1. This CDR3 spans 14 amino acids. Germline V gives CDR1 MNHEY, CDR2 SVGAGI. V was clipped by 4 bases and J by 4 bases; unmatched bases: 6. The CDR3, as DNA: TGTGCCAGCAGTTGGGACAGCGAGATCTATGGCTACACCTTC. Residues: CASSWDSEIYGYTF.

The chain combines TRBV28 with TRBJ2-7; D uncertain. CDR3 length equals 13 residues. Germline V lookup: CDR1 MDHEN, CDR2 SYDVKM. V was cut by 5 bases and J by 4 bases, with 12 bases left in between. The CDR3 region has the DNA TGTGCCAGCAGTAAACAGCCTAAATACGAGCAGTACTTC. Translated, it gives CASSKQPKYEQYF. Complete variable domain (other parts from reference TRBV28 and TRBJ2-7): DVKVTQSSRYLVKRTGEKVFLECVQDMDHENMFWYRQDPGLGLRLIYFSYDVKMKEKGDIPEGYSVSREKKERFSLILESASTNQTSMYLCASSKQPKYEQYFGPGTRLTVT.